This T cell receptor (beta chain) emerged from a study of cytomegalovirus exposure and HLA in healthy donors. Overall study context: Most genotyped donors, over 70% of 300 to 400, had Caucasian-associated genetic ancestry. Study results and caveats: Common viral pathogens seemed, in a later analysis, to connect with several of the most significant clusters. The only immune exposure information that was available was CMV serostatus. Analysis performed later found 16,951 TCR beta sequences associated with HLA alleles at 0.05 false discovery rate.

CDR3 length: 13 amino acids. Germline CDR1 is MGHDK and CDR2 is SYGVNS. V was pared by 4 bases and J by 9 bases, with 6 bases of the junction left unmatched. Worth noting for this clone: Its antigen is not known.

13 Jbeta primers and 60 Vbeta primers were used for the PCR. Only in-frame clones appear in the TCRdb table, and some are missing; sequencing was by immunoSEQ multiplex PCR. The sample has approximately 92,000 clones, 81% seen once. The rearrangement uses TRBV25-1 and TRBJ1-3, with 7 bases fitting TRBD1. The sequenced sample was PBMCs. The receptor comes from a woman in her 70s in good health and CMV-seropositive. The CDR3 bases are TGTGCCAGCAGTGCCAGGGACAGAGGCACCATATATTTT. The encoded protein is CASSARDRGTIYF.